The rows below give T cell receptor beta chains drawn from one sample of a study of blood T cell repertoires in COVID-19. TCRdb's table, derived via immunoSEQ multiplex PCR, lists solely in-frame clones and lacks some. The data contain under 200,000 clones, around 82% of them singletons. The sequenced sample was PBMCs or T cells enriched from blood (not recorded which). These receptors were obtained from a man aged 60-69 years who had recovered from COVID-19. CDR3s include the opening cysteine and the closing phenylalanine or tryptophan. A D gene is named only where the DNA matches it firmly. Rows may omit the clone size; those that give it use once, few, many or a size class.

d_call	v_call	j_call	clone_size	cdr3_nt	cdr3_aa
TRBD2	TRBV7-9	TRBJ2-7	.	TGTGCCAGCAGCTTTGCGGTCGCGGGGGGAAACCCCTACGAGCAGTACTTC	CASSFAVAGGNPYEQYF
TRBD1	TRBV28	TRBJ2-7	.	TGTGCCAGCATCCCGCCGGGACAGGGGGCTGGAGAGCAGTACTTC	CASIPPGQGAGEQYF
.	TRBV19	TRBJ1-5	.	TGTGCCAGTACAGGGATGGGCAATCAGCCCCAGCATTTT	CASTGMGNQPQHF
.	TRBV6-1	TRBJ2-1	.	TGTGCCAGCAGTGAAGGTTGGACTAACAATGAGCAGTTCTTC	CASSEGWTNNEQFF
TRBD1	TRBV9	TRBJ1-1	.	TGTGCCAGCAGCGCCGAGTTGACAGGGGGAATGAACACTGAAGCTTTCTTT	CASSAELTGGMNTEAFF
.	TRBV5-5	TRBJ2-5	.	TGTGCCAGCAGCTTTGCGGGACTTACCCAAGAGACCCAGTACTTC	CASSFAGLTQETQYF
.	TRBV7-9	TRBJ2-5	.	TGTGCCAGCAGCTTAGCGACTCAAGTTGTGCAAGAGACCCAGTACTTC	CASSLATQVVQETQYF
TRBD2	TRBV4-2	TRBJ2-1	.	TGTGCCAGCAGCCAAGAGGGACTAGCGGGGTCTGAGCAGTTCTTC	CASSQEGLAGSEQFF
TRBD2	TRBV11-3	TRBJ2-2	.	TGTGCCAGCAGCCTAGGACTAGCGGGAGGAACCGGGGAGCTGTTTTTT	CASSLGLAGGTGELFF
.	TRBV7-9	TRBJ1-1	.	TGTGCCAGCAGCCTAACGGACAAGAACACTGAAGCTTTCTTT	CASSLTDKNTEAFF
.	TRBV10-1	TRBJ2-5	once	TGCGCCAGCAGTGAGCCCCCGGAGACCCAGTACTTC	CASSEPPETQYF
TRBD1	TRBV27	TRBJ1-2	.	TGTGCCAGTTCGGCCGGGACAGGGGGCGGGAGCTACACCTTC	CASSAGTGGGSYTF
.	TRBV2	TRBJ2-3	once	TGTGCCAGCGCCACCGGCAGGGGTGGGACAGATACGCAGTATTTT	CASATGRGGTDTQYF
TRBD1	TRBV18	TRBJ2-5	once	TGTGCCAGCTCACCAGGACAGGGTGCGGTCCAAGAGACCCAGTACTTC	CASSPGQGAVQETQYF
.	TRBV5-1	TRBJ2-7	.	TGCGCCAGCAGAGGGGGAGCAGAGCACTACGAGCAGTACTTC	CASRGGAEHYEQYF
.	TRBV30	TRBJ1-3	few	TGTGCCTGGAGTCGACCAGGGAATTCTGGAAACACCATATATTTT	CAWSRPGNSGNTIYF
.	TRBV29-1	TRBJ1-1	.	TGCAGCGTTATGGGGTCGCGGGGTACTGAAACTTTCTTT	CSVMGSRGTETFF
TRBD1	TRBV19	TRBJ2-7	few	TGTGCCAGTAGTACTGCTGCGACAGGGGAACACGAGCAGTACTTC	CASSTAATGEHEQYF
TRBD1	TRBV18	TRBJ1-2	.	TGTGCCAGCTCAGCCTCGGGACAGGGGAGCTATGGCTACACCTTC	CASSASGQGSYGYTF
.	TRBV30	TRBJ1-2	.	TGTGCCTGGATAGGGGGTTCTAACTATGGCTACACCTTC	CAWIGGSNYGYTF
.	TRBV7-9	TRBJ1-1	.	TGTGCCAGCAGCTTAGGAGGGAGAGCTGAAGCTTTCTTT	CASSLGGRAEAFF
TRBD1	TRBV5-1	TRBJ1-5	once	TGCGCCAGCAGCCCTAGGACAGGGCAGGGACAGCCCCAGCATTTT	CASSPRTGQGQPQHF
.	TRBV9	TRBJ2-3	.	TGTGCCAGCAGCGGGTCTATGACTAGCACAGATACGCAGTATTTT	CASSGSMTSTDTQYF
.	TRBV7-9	TRBJ1-2	.	TGTGCCAGCAGCTTTGGCAGGGTAAACTATGGCTACACCTTC	CASSFGRVNYGYTF
TRBD1	TRBV9	TRBJ1-3	.	TGTGCCAGCAGCCCCCGCCCGGGGACAGGGTCAGACGGAGTCGGAAACACCATATATTTT	CASSPRPGTGSDGVGNTIYF
.	TRBV6-6	TRBJ1-2	.	TGTGCCAGCAGTAAATGGGACACTCGTTTAACCTATGGCTACACCTTC	CASSKWDTRLTYGYTF
.	TRBV24-1	TRBJ2-2	.	TGTGCCACCAGTGATGCCCAACATGCGAACACCGGGGAGCTGTTTTTT	CATSDAQHANTGELFF